The 17 T cell receptor beta chains presented below share a single source sample, sequenced in a study of neoadjuvant anti-PD-1 for oral cavity cancer. Repertoires were generated with immunoSEQ multiplex PCR, while TCRdb's copy carries only in-frame clones and drops some. In the table there are under 20,000 clones, 66% of which are singletons. This material consisted of PBMCs, taken before nivolumab (anti-PD-1) treatment. The source of these receptors is a person aged 40 to 85 with oral cavity squamous cell carcinoma.

The chain couples TRBV19 to TRBJ1-4; tentative D call: TRBD1 (5 bases). The germline V gene encodes CDR1 LNHDA and CDR2 SQIVND (reference sequence). This CDR3 contains 18 residues. V lost 1 base and J 6 bases, leaving 21 bases between the germline ends. The CDR3: CASSIVSGTPGGYEKLFF. Here the CDR3 DNA reads TGTGCCAGTAGTATAGTGTCCGGGACCCCAGGTGGTTATGAAAAACTGTTTTTT.

Here the CDR3 reads CASSLAWGGETQYF. The DNA of the CDR3 is TGCGCCAGCAGCTTGGCCTGGGGGGGTGAGACCCAGTACTTC. The rearrangement joins TRBV5-1 to TRBJ2-5; 7 bases match TRBD2. The CDR3 sequence is 14 residues long. Germline CDR1 and CDR2: SGHRS and YFSETQ. The J segment lost 5 bases and the V segment lost 0 bases, leaving 4 bases of the junction unmatched.

Only one count was recorded for this clone. The chain employs TRBV9 and TRBJ2-7, with D unresolved. V lost 0 bases, J lost 6 bases, and 13 bases lay in between. CDR3 length: 14 residues. Germline CDR1 reads SGDLS; CDR2 reads YYNGEE. The CDR3 spells CASSVGSPTGEQYF. The CDR3 DNA reads as TGTGCCAGCAGCGTAGGTAGCCCCACGGGCGAGCAGTACTTC. The full variable domain, with the rest looked up from reference TRBV9 and TRBJ2-7, is DSGVTQTPKHLITATGQRVTLRCSPRSGDLSVYWYQQSLDQGLQFLIQYYNGEERAKGNILERFSAQQFPDLHSELNLSSLELGDSALYFCASSVGSPTGEQYFGPGTRLTVT.

The chain links TRBV6-5 to TRBJ1-2; 7 nucleotides match TRBD1. The germline V gene encodes CDR1 MNHEY and CDR2 SVGAGI. CDR3 size: 14 residues. Trimming cost V 0 bases and J 6 bases; bases outside gene matches: 4. The CDR3 here is CASSYSGRGDGYTF. CDR3 sequence (DNA): TGTGCCAGCAGTTACTCGGGCAGGGGGGATGGCTACACCTTC.

V usage is TRBV7-9 and J usage is TRBJ2-7, with no clear D. The germline V and J ends were trimmed by 3 bases and 2 bases, with 11 bases remaining between them. The germline CDR1 and CDR2 sequences are SEHNR and FQNEAQ (reference sequence). The CDR3 is made up of 14 amino acids. CDR3 in amino acids: CASSFVTGAYEQYF. CDR3 DNA sequence: TGTGCCAGCAGCTTTGTGACTGGGGCCTACGAGCAGTACTTC.

The V call is TRBV19, the J call TRBJ1-5; 8 bases are a match to TRBD1. The trim removed 0 bases at V and 6 bases at J, leaving 4 bases unmatched. The germline gives CDR1 LNHDA, CDR2 SQIVND (reference sequence). The CDR3 is 15 residues long. The CDR3 nucleotides are TGTGCCAGTAGTATAGACAGGGGGCGCGGTCAGCCCCAGCATTTT. Encoded protein: CASSIDRGRGQPQHF.

The chain couples TRBV5-8 to TRBJ2-5; no definite D call. Germline assignment: CDR1 SGHTS and CDR2 YDEGEE. The V end was cut by 1 base, the J end by 1 base, with 8 bases between. This CDR3 is built from 14 residues. The CDR3 spells CASSLWGIQETQYF. Here the CDR3 DNA reads TGTGCCAGCAGCTTGTGGGGAATCCAAGAGACCCAGTACTTC.

J is TRBJ1-3 and V is TRBV10-3; D might be TRBD1 (5 bases). In germline, CDR1 is ENHRY, CDR2 SYGVKD. The CDR3 is 14 residues long. The V end was cut by 10 bases, the J end by 2 bases, with 15 bases between. CDR3 DNA sequence: TGTGCCACTTCCAGGGAGGGTGCTGGAAACACCATATATTTT. It codes for CATSREGAGNTIYF.

V is TRBV6-1 and J is TRBJ1-2; the D gene is possibly TRBD1 (5 bases). CDR1 and CDR2 (germline): MNHNS, SASEGT. This CDR3 comprises 15 residues. Deletions cut 7 bases from V and 8 bases from J, with 23 bases between. Here the CDR3 DNA reads TGTGCCAGCACCTTGGAGCCAGGGTTCGGGGTAGGCTACACCTTC. Amino acids: CASTLEPGFGVGYTF.

The chain has TRBV2 and TRBJ2-4, with TRBD1 matching 8 bases. V shed 6 bases and J 0 bases; nucleotides not matched to a gene: 7. Germline V gene sequence: CDR1 SNHLY, CDR2 FYNNEI. The CDR3 is made up of 16 amino acids. CDR3: CASRGTGQLAKNIQYF. The CDR3 region has the DNA TGTGCCAGCAGGGGGACAGGACAGTTAGCCAAAAACATTCAGTACTTC.

This chain links TRBV9 with TRBJ2-1; TRBD2 matches 7 bases. The CDR3 is made up of 16 amino acids. Trimming cost V 2 bases and J 0 bases; bases outside gene matches: 5. Germline loops: CDR1 SGDLS, CDR2 YYNGEE. As DNA, the CDR3 is TGTGCCAGCAGCGTCTCTAGCGGCATCTCCTACAATGAGCAGTTCTTC. It specifies CASSVSSGISYNEQFF.

This clone came up a few times. The V call is TRBV5-1, the J call TRBJ2-2; D gene ambiguous. The V end was cut by 4 bases, the J end by 4 bases, with 14 bases between. This CDR3 is built from 15 residues. Germline assignment: CDR1 SGHRS and CDR2 YFSETQ. CDR3 region: CASSRSELITGELFF. CDR3 sequence (DNA): TGCGCCAGCAGCCGCTCGGAACTCATCACCGGGGAGCTGTTTTTT.

CDR3 protein: CASSSEGVQAEQYF. CDR3 bases: TGTGCCAGCAGCTCAGAGGGGGTGCAGGCCGAGCAGTACTTC. V and J are TRBV7-9 and TRBJ2-7, with a tentative D call TRBD1 (6 bases). Germline assignment: CDR1 SEHNR and CDR2 FQNEAQ (reference sequence). V was trimmed by 4 bases and J by 6 bases, leaving 16 bases between them. This CDR3 spans 14 amino acids.

V gene TRBV4-1 combines with J gene TRBJ1-1, with D unclear. CDR3 length equals 14 residues. The germline V gene encodes CDR1 MGHRA and CDR2 YSYEKL. V lost 5 bases to trimming and J lost 1 base, with 11 bases between them. CDR3 bases: TGCGCCAGCAGCGGACGGACGGAGAACACTGAAGCTTTCTTT. This codes for CASSGRTENTEAFF.

The rearrangement uses TRBV5-4 and TRBJ1-1; no firm D call. CDR3 length: 14 amino acids. Germline V gives CDR1 SGHNT, CDR2 YYREEE (reference sequence). V shed 3 bases and J shed 0 bases, with 9 bases lying between them. The CDR3 sequence: CASSSSELNTEAFF. The CDR3 coding sequence is TGTGCCAGCAGCTCCTCTGAACTGAACACTGAAGCTTTCTTT.

The chain couples TRBV19 to TRBJ1-2; perhaps TRBD1 as D (6 bases). Germline loops: CDR1 LNHDA, CDR2 SQIVND (reference sequence). Trimming cost V 7 bases and J 8 bases, with 23 bases left between them. CDR3 length: 15 amino acids. CDR3 sequence: CASNRDTNRPRGYTF. The CDR3 region has the DNA TGTGCCAGTAACCGGGACACAAACCGTCCCCGGGGCTACACCTTC. The full variable domain, with the rest looked up from reference TRBV19 and TRBJ1-2, is DGGITQSPKYLFRKEGQNVTLSCEQNLNHDAMYWYRQDPGQGLRLIYYSQIVNDFQKGDIAEGYSVSREKKESFPLTVTSAQKNPTAFYLCASNRDTNRPRGYTFGSGTRLTVV.

The chain carries TRBV20-1 and TRBJ2-7; D ambiguous. Germline V lookup: CDR1 DFQATT, CDR2 SNEGSKA (reference sequence). The CDR3 is 11 amino acids. V lost 6 bases and J lost 3, with 9 bases in between. Written as DNA, the CDR3 is TGCAGTGCCCTGGTCGGCTACGAGCAGTACTTC. Amino acids: CSALVGYEQYF.